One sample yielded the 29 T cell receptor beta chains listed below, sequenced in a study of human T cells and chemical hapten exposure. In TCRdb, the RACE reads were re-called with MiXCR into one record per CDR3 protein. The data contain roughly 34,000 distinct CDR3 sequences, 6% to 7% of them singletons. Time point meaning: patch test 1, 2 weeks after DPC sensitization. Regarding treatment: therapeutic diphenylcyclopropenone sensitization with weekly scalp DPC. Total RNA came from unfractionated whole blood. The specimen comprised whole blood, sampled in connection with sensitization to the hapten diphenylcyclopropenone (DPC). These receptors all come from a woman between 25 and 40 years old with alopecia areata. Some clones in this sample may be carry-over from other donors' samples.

In DNA form, the CDR3 reads TGTGCCAGCTCACCAGTGCAGGATGAAGCTTTCTTT. It specifies CASSPVQDEAFF. V is TRBV18 and J is TRBJ1-1; D remains unclear. Trimming left V 2 bases short and J 7 bases short, with 8 bases between. The CDR3 has 12 amino acids. Germline values: CDR1 KGHSH, CDR2 LQKENI. Full variable domain (missing parts from reference TRBV18 and TRBJ1-1): NAGVMQNPRHLVRRRGQEARLRCSPMKGHSHVYWYRQLPEEGLKFMVYLQKENIIDESGMPKERFSAEFPKEGPSILRIQQVVRGDSAAYFCASSPVQDEAFFGQGTRLTVV.

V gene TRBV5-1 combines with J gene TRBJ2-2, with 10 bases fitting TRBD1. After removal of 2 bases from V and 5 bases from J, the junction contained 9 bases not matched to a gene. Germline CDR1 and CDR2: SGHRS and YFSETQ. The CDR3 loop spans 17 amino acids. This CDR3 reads CASSLQPGQGPTGELFF. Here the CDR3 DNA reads TGCGCCAGCAGCTTACAACCGGGACAGGGGCCAACCGGGGAGCTGTTTTTT.

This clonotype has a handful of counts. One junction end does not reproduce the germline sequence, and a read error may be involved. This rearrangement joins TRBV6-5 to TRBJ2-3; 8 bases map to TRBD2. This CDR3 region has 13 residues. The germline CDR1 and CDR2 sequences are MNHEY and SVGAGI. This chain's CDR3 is CASSYSKAGATYF. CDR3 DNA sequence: TGTGCCAGCAGTTACTCGAAAGCGGGGGCCACTTACTTT.

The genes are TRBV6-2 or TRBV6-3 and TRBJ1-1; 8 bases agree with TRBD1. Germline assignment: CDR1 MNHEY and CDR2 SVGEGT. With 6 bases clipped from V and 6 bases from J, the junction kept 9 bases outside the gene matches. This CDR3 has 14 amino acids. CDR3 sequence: CASSLTAGGPEAFF. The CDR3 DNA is TGTGCCAGCAGCCTGACGGCAGGGGGCCCTGAAGCTTTCTTT.

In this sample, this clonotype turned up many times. This CDR3 is CSVVGGGGPYEQYF. In DNA, the CDR3 is TGCAGCGTTGTAGGGGGCGGGGGGCCTTACGAGCAGTACTTC. The chain is built from TRBV29-1 and TRBJ2-7, with D perhaps matching TRBD2 (8 bases). The CDR3 is made up of 14 amino acids. Trimming stripped 4 bases from V and 4 bases from J, with 17 bases between. CDR1 and CDR2 (germline): SQVTM, ANQGSEA.

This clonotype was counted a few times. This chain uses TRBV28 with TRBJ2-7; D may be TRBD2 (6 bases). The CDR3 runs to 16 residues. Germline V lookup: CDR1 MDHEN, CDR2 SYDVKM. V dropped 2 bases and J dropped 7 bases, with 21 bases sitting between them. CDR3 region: CASSLPTRGYLGEQYF. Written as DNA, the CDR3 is TGTGCCAGCAGTTTACCTACTCGGGGGTATCTTGGGGAGCAGTACTTC.

The CDR3 spells CASSLEGASGTYEQYF. CDR3 nucleotides: TGTGCCAGCAGCTTAGAGGGCGCTAGCGGGACCTACGAGCAGTACTTC. The gene calls are TRBV7-2 and TRBJ2-7; 9 nucleotides align to TRBD2. The germline V gene has CDR1 SGHTA and CDR2 FQGNSA. The ends lost 1 base at V and 2 bases at J; junction bases unmatched: 6. This CDR3 is built from 16 residues. Full variable domain (remainder filled in from reference TRBV7-2 and TRBJ2-7): GAGVSQSPSNKVTEKGKDVELRCDPISGHTALYWYRQSLGQGLEFLIYFQGNSAPDKSGLPSDRFSAERTGGSVSTLTIQRTQQEDSAVYLCASSLEGASGTYEQYFGPGTRLTVT.

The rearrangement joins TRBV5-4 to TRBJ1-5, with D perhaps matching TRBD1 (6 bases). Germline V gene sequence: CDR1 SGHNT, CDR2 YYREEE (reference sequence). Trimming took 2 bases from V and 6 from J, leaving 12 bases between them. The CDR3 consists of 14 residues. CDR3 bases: TGTGCCAGCAGCTTAGCAGGGGCCGGTCAGCCCCAGCATTTT. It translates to CASSLAGAGQPQHF.

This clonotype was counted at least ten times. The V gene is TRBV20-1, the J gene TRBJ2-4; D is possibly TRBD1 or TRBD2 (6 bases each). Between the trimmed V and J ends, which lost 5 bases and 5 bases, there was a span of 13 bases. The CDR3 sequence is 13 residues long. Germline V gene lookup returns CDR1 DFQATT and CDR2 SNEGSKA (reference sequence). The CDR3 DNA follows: TGCAGTGCTTCCAGGGGAGGCGAAAACATTCAGTACTTC. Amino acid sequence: CSASRGGENIQYF.

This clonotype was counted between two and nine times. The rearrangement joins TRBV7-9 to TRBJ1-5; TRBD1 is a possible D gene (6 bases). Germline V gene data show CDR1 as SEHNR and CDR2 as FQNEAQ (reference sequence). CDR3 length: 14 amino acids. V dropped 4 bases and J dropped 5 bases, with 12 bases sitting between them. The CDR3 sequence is CASSSGVVDQPQHF. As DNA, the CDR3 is TGTGCCAGCAGCTCAGGGGTCGTCGATCAGCCCCAGCATTTT.

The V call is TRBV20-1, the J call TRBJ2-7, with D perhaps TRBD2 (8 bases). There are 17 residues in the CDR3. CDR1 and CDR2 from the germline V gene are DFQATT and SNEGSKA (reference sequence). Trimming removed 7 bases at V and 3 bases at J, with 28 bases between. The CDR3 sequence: CSVEPRPRGTSNYEQYF. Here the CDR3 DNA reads TGCAGTGTCGAGCCCCGACCCAGGGGGACTAGTAACTACGAGCAGTACTTC.

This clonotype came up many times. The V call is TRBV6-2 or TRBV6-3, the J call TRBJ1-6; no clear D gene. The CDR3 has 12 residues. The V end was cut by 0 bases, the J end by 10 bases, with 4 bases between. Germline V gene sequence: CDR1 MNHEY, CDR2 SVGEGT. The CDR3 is CASSYSTSPLHF. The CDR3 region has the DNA TGTGCCAGCAGTTACTCGACCTCACCCCTCCACTTT.

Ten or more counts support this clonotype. CDR3 DNA: TGTGCCAGCAGCCCGATCGCGGGGGGGAGCACAGATACGCAGTATTTT. It is translated as CASSPIAGGSTDTQYF. This rearrangement joins TRBV7-2 to TRBJ2-3; 9 bases map to TRBD2. This CDR3 contains 16 residues. Germline V CDR1 and CDR2: SGHTA, FQGNSA. Germline trimming cut 5 bases from V and 0 bases from J; bases unmatched to any gene: 6.

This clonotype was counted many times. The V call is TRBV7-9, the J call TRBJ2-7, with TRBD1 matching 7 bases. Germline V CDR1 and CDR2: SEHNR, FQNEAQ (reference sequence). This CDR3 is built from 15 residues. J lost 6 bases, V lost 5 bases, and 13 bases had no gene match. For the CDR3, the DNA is TGTGCCAGCAGCCCGGGGACAGTTGGCGGTGCCGAGCAGTACTTC. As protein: CASSPGTVGGAEQYF. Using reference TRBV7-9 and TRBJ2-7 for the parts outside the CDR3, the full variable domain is DTGVSQNPRHKITKRGQNVTFRCDPISEHNRLYWYRQTLGQGPEFLTYFQNEAQLEKSRLLSDRFSAERPKGSFSTLEIQRTEQGDSAMYLCASSPGTVGGAEQYFGPGTRLTVT.

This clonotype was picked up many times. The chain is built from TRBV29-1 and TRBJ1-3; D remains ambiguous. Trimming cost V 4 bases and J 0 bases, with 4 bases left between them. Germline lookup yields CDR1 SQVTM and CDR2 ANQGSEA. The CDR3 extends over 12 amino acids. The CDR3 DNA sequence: TGCAGCGTTGGGAACTCTGGAAACACCATATATTTT. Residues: CSVGNSGNTIYF.

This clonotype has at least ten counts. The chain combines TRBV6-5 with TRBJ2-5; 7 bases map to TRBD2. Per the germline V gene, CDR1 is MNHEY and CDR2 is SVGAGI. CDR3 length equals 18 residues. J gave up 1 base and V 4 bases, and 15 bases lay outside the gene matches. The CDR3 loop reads CASSSSAGAGRSQETQYF. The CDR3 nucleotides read TGTGCCAGCAGTTCTTCCGCGGGAGCGGGGAGGTCCCAAGAGACCCAGTACTTC.

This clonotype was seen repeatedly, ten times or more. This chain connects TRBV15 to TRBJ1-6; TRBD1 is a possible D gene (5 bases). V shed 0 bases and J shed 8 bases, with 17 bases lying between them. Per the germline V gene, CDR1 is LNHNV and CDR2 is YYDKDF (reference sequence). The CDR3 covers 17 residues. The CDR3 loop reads CATSRDGSQGVDSPLHF. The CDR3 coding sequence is TGTGCCACCAGCAGAGATGGCTCCCAAGGGGTCGATTCACCCCTCCACTTT.

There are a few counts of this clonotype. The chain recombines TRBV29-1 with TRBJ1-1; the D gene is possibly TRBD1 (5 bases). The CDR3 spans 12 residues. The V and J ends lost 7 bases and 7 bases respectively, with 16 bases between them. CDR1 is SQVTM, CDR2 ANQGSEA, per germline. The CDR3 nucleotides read TGCAGCGGCCAGGGTTTTTTAGGTGAAGCTTTCTTT. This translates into CSGQGFLGEAFF.

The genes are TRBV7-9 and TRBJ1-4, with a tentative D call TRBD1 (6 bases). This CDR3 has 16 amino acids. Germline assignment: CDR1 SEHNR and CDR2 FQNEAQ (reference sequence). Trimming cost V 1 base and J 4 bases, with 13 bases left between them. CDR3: CASSLGPQGFNEKLFF. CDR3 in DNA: TGTGCCAGCAGCTTAGGCCCACAGGGATTTAATGAAAAACTGTTTTTT.

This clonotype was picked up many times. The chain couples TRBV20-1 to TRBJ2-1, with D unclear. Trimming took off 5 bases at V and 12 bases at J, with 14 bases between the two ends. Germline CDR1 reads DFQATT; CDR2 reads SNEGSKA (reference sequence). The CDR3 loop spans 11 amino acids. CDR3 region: CSASPFLGQFF. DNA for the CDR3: TGCAGTGCTTCCCCCTTCCTCGGGCAGTTCTTC.

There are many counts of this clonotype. As DNA, the CDR3 is TGCAGTGCCATATACTATGGCTACACCTTC. It is translated as CSAIYYGYTF. The chain is built from TRBV20-1 and TRBJ1-2; no firm D call. V gave up 6 bases and J gave up 3 bases, with 5 bases separating them. Germline CDR1 DFQATT, CDR2 SNEGSKA (reference sequence). This CDR3 comprises 10 residues.

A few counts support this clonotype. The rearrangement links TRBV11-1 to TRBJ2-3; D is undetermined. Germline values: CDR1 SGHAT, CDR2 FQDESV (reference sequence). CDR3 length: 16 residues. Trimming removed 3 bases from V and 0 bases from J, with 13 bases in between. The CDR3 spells CASSFDSRLSTDTQYF. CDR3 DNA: TGTGCCAGCAGCTTCGATTCCAGGCTCAGCACAGATACGCAGTATTTT.

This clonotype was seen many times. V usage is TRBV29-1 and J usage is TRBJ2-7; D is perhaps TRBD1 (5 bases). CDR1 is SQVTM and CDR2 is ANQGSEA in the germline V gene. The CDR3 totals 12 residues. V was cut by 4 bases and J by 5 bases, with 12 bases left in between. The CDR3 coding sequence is TGCAGCGTTGGTCAGGGCCCCAACGAGCAGTACTTC. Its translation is CSVGQGPNEQYF.

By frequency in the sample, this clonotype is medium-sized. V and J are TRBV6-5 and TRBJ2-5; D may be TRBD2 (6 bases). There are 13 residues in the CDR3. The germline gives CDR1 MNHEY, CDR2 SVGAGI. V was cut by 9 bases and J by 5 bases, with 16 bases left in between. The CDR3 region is CASGGWAGETQYF. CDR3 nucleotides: TGTGCCAGTGGAGGGTGGGCCGGGGAGACCCAGTACTTC.

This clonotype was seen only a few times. This CDR3 reads CASSTGRGGVFGELFF. The CDR3 bases are TGTGCCAGCAGTACAGGGAGGGGGGGCGTTTTCGGGGAGCTGTTTTTT. V and J are TRBV28 and TRBJ2-2; TRBD2 might be the D (7 bases). CDR3 length: 16 residues. The germline V gene has CDR1 MDHEN and CDR2 SYDVKM. Trimming shortened V by 5 bases and J by 7 bases, and 20 bases separated the two germline ends.

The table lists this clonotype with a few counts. For the CDR3, the DNA is TGTGCCAGCAGCAAAGTTATGGACAGGAGCTCCTATAATTCACCCCTCCACTTT. Amino acids: CASSKVMDRSSYNSPLHF. The chain couples TRBV21-1 to TRBJ1-6. TRBV21-1 is shown as a pseudogene. The CDR3 loop spans 18 amino acids.

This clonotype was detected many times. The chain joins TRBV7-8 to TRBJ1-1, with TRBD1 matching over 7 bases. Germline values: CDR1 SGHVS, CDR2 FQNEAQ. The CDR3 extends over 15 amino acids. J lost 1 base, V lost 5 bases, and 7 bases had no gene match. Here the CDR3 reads CASSAPGQWNTEAFF. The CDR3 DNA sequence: TGTGCCAGCAGCGCGCCGGGACAGTGGAACACTGAAGCTTTCTTT.

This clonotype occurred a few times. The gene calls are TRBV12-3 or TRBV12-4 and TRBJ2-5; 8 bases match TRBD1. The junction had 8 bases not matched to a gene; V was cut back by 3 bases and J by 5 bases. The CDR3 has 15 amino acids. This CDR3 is CASSFRTGNSETQYF. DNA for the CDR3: TGTGCCAGCAGTTTCCGGACAGGGAATAGTGAGACCCAGTACTTC.

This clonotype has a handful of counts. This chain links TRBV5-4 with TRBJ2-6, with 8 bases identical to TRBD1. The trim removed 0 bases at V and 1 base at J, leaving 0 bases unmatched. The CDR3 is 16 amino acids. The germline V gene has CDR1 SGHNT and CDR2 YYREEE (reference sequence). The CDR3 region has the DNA TGTGCCAGCAGCTTGGGGACAGGGTCTGGGGCCAACGTCCTGACTTTC. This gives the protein CASSLGTGSGANVLTF.